The rows below give T cell receptor beta chains drawn from one sample of a study of cytomegalovirus exposure and HLA in healthy donors. Repertoires were generated with immunoSEQ multiplex PCR, while TCRdb's copy carries only in-frame clones and drops some. With about 160,000 clones in the sample, the ten largest clones hold 2.1%. Sequencing was carried out using PBMCs. These receptors were obtained from a man aged 30 to 45 in good health and CMV-seronegative. CDR3s include the opening cysteine and the closing phenylalanine or tryptophan. The order of the fields is V gene, CDR3 protein.

V: TRBV6-6; CDR3: CASRESTGHEQYF
V: TRBV7-2; CDR3: CASSLDPLPGRGQPQHF
V: TRBV5-4; CDR3: CASSLDQGNYGYTF
V: TRBV5-1; CDR3: CASKTTGGVQGGYTF
V: TRBV18; CDR3: CASSTAGNEQFF
V: TRBV28; CDR3: CASSFDIYSDSGANVLTF
V: TRBV7-9; CDR3: CASSPGDRSNYGYTF
V: TRBV9; CDR3: CASSPSGREGPNEQFF
V: TRBV4-3; CDR3: CASSHSGLAGEVGELFF
V: TRBV6-1; CDR3: CASERGYRTEAFF
V: TRBV7-3; CDR3: CASSLMSGLSYEQYF
V: TRBV10-3; CDR3: CAIRGWVVGATDNEQFF
V: TRBV11-2; CDR3: CASSPQGYEKLFF
V: TRBV5-6; CDR3: CASSLELASYEQYF
V: TRBV11-3; CDR3: CASQASGSSYNSPLHF
V: TRBV5-1; CDR3: CASSLVQGALGYTF
V: TRBV5-1; CDR3: CASSLKALAGAETQYF
V: TRBV18; CDR3: CASSPSNLNTEAFF
V: TRBV19; CDR3: CASKESGANVLTF
V: TRBV7-2; CDR3: CASSPGGLAGYEQFF
V: TRBV27; CDR3: CASSPDSVYEQYF
V: TRBV28; CDR3: CASSLGGAGSDTQYF
V: TRBV19; CDR3: CASSIGGAGVYETQYF
V: TRBV19; CDR3: CASSIEPTDNQPQHF
V: TRBV9; CDR3: CASSVRQGNTGELFF
V: TRBV10-1; CDR3: CASSELASGRVEQFF
V: TRBV2; CDR3: CASSDDRSEQFF
V: TRBV12-5; CDR3: CASGLALYEQYF
V: TRBV5-8; CDR3: CASSLQVEGTEAFF
V: TRBV7-2; CDR3: CASSFSFQGSGYTF
V: TRBV7-6; CDR3: CASSSGQGYGYTF
V: TRBV15; CDR3: CATSRVAGLATDTQYF
V: TRBV6-5; CDR3: CASSWDRGNTEAFF
V: TRBV9; CDR3: CASSAGIRSGPEQYF
V: TRBV28; CDR3: CAGSLVFGSGEYEQYF
V: TRBV5-1; CDR3: CASSLGSSGRLSEQYF
V: TRBV11-2; CDR3: CASSARRGRNTGELFF
V: TRBV6-6; CDR3: CASSYVVAADGYTF
V: TRBV6-1; CDR3: CASSERRRLWETQYF
V: TRBV7-9; CDR3: CASSSTSGTDTQYF
V: TRBV4-1; CDR3: CASSQELEGWGDGYNEQFF
V: TRBV5-1; CDR3: CASSSTGGSYEQYF
V: TRBV11-2; CDR3: CASSPSGGRTYNEQFF
V: TRBV28; CDR3: CASSPYLGEGVYGYTF
V: TRBV4-3; CDR3: CASSQDPPGTTNEKLFF
V: TRBV20-1; CDR3: CSAPYNEQFF
V: TRBV11-3; CDR3: CASSYDRVHSNQPQHF
V: TRBV7-9; CDR3: CASSFYSGPYNEQFF
V: TRBV28; CDR3: CASSLRTSFPSYEQYF
V: TRBV5-4; CDR3: CASSMTGDDETQYF
V: TRBV19; CDR3: CASSIDPSGATAFTEAFF
V: TRBV5-1; CDR3: CASRFSTGVVAEQYF
V: TRBV13; CDR3: CASSLGGAFNTEAFF
V: TRBV4-3; CDR3: CASSQFDRVNTEAFF